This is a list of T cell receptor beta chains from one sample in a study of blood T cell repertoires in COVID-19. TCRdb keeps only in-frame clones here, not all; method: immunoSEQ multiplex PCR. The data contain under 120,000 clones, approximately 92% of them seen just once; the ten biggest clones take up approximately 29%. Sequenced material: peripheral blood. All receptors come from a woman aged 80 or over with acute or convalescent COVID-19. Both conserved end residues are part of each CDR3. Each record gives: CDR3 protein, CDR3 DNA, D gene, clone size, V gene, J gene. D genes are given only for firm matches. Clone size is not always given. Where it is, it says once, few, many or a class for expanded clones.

cdr3_aa: CAISESAQGEWMFF
cdr3_nt: TGTGCCATCAGTGAGTCCGCCCAGGGGGAATGGATGTTTTTT
d_call: TRBD1
clone_size: .
v_call: TRBV10-3
j_call: TRBJ2-2

cdr3_aa: CASSADRARDTQYF
cdr3_nt: TGTGCCAGCAGCGCCGACAGGGCGCGAGATACGCAGTATTTT
d_call: TRBD1
clone_size: .
v_call: TRBV7-3
j_call: TRBJ2-3

cdr3_aa: CASSLARDQPQHF
cdr3_nt: TGTGCCAGCAGCTTAGCCAGGGATCAGCCCCAGCATTTT
d_call: .
clone_size: .
v_call: TRBV7-9
j_call: TRBJ1-5

cdr3_aa: CASSDGQGPHGYTF
cdr3_nt: TGTGCCAGCTCTGACGGACAGGGGCCTCATGGCTACACCTTC
d_call: TRBD1
clone_size: .
v_call: TRBV18
j_call: TRBJ1-2

cdr3_aa: CASSTGISGSPLHF
cdr3_nt: TGTGCCAGTAGTACCGGGATAAGCGGTTCACCCCTCCACTTT
d_call: .
clone_size: .
v_call: TRBV19
j_call: TRBJ1-6

cdr3_aa: CASSPPWPAIPNSPLHF
cdr3_nt: TGTGCCAGCAGCCCCCCATGGCCAGCGATTCCTAATTCACCCCTCCACTTT
d_call: .
clone_size: many
v_call: TRBV3-1/TRBV3-2
j_call: TRBJ1-6

cdr3_aa: CASSLVLVWDSTNEKLFF
cdr3_nt: TGTGCCAGCAGCTTAGTGTTGGTATGGGACAGCACTAATGAAAAACTGTTTTTT
d_call: TRBD1
clone_size: .
v_call: TRBV7-9
j_call: TRBJ1-4

cdr3_aa: CASSPLAGAGEQYF
cdr3_nt: TGCGCCAGCAGCCCCCTAGCGGGGGCGGGCGAGCAGTACTTC
d_call: TRBD2
clone_size: .
v_call: TRBV4-1
j_call: TRBJ2-7

cdr3_aa: CTSSLTMGGTYYGYTF
cdr3_nt: TGCACCAGCAGCCTTACAATGGGAGGGACCTACTATGGCTACACCTTC
d_call: .
clone_size: .
v_call: TRBV1
j_call: TRBJ1-2

cdr3_aa: CASSVGGDVYNEQFF
cdr3_nt: TGTGCCAGCAGTGTGGGGGGGGATGTCTACAATGAGCAGTTCTTC
d_call: TRBD2
clone_size: .
v_call: TRBV2
j_call: TRBJ2-1

cdr3_aa: CASSLGRLTPVNTEAFF
cdr3_nt: TGTGCCAGCAGCTTGGGCAGGTTGACGCCCGTGAACACTGAAGCTTTCTTT
d_call: .
clone_size: .
v_call: TRBV5-4
j_call: TRBJ1-1

cdr3_aa: CASSGPGNYGYTF
cdr3_nt: TGTGCCAGTAGTGGGCCAGGGAACTATGGCTACACCTTC
d_call: .
clone_size: .
v_call: TRBV19
j_call: TRBJ1-2

cdr3_aa: CASSADSQETQYF
cdr3_nt: TGCGCCAGCAGCGCGGACAGCCAAGAGACCCAGTACTTC
d_call: .
clone_size: .
v_call: TRBV5-1
j_call: TRBJ2-5

cdr3_aa: CASSLSVSGGPYGYTF
cdr3_nt: TGTGCCAGCAGTTTATCGGTTTCAGGGGGACCTTATGGCTACACCTTC
d_call: TRBD1
clone_size: once
v_call: TRBV28
j_call: TRBJ1-2

cdr3_aa: CASSFGQGGSYSGNTIYF
cdr3_nt: TGTGCCAGCAGCTTCGGACAGGGAGGTTCGTACTCTGGAAACACCATATATTTT
d_call: TRBD1
clone_size: .
v_call: TRBV7-9
j_call: TRBJ1-3

cdr3_aa: CASSFGTSGGAEYHF
cdr3_nt: TGCGCCAGCAGCTTCGGAACTAGCGGGGGGGCCGAGTATCACTTC
d_call: TRBD2
clone_size: once
v_call: TRBV5-1
j_call: TRBJ2-7

cdr3_aa: CASSTAGGNTIYF
cdr3_nt: TGTGCCAGCAGTACCGCCGGTGGAAACACCATATATTTT
d_call: .
clone_size: .
v_call: TRBV27
j_call: TRBJ1-3

cdr3_aa: CASTPVAGAPSRTQYF
cdr3_nt: TGTGCCAGCACCCCTGTAGCGGGGGCCCCAAGTAGGACCCAGTACTTC
d_call: TRBD2
clone_size: .
v_call: TRBV27
j_call: TRBJ2-5

cdr3_aa: CASSQDTIDTQYF
cdr3_nt: TGCGCCAGCAGCCAAGATACTATAGATACGCAGTATTTT
d_call: .
clone_size: once
v_call: TRBV4-1
j_call: TRBJ2-3

cdr3_aa: CASSPRTSGGQETQYF
cdr3_nt: TGTGCCAGCTCACCAAGGACTAGCGGGGGCCAAGAGACCCAGTACTTC
d_call: TRBD2
clone_size: .
v_call: TRBV18
j_call: TRBJ2-5

cdr3_aa: CASSLGQGENEKLFF
cdr3_nt: TGTGCCAGCAGCTTAGGACAGGGTGAAAATGAAAAACTGTTTTTT
d_call: TRBD1
clone_size: .
v_call: TRBV7-9
j_call: TRBJ1-4

cdr3_aa: CASSITYEQYF
cdr3_nt: TGTGCCAGCAGCATCACCTACGAGCAGTACTTC
d_call: .
clone_size: .
v_call: TRBV7-9
j_call: TRBJ2-7